This T cell receptor beta chain was recovered during a study of early T cells in non-severe SARS-CoV-2 infection. This clonotype was recorded at least ten times. One entry per CDR3 protein results from TCRdb running MiXCR on the 5' RACE reads. Among about 38,000 distinct CDR3 sequences listed, under 5% were seen once. The CDR3 runs 17 residues. V dropped 2 bases and J dropped 0 bases, with 11 bases sitting between them. This clonotype originated in an adult who was a healthcare worker with PCR-confirmed SARS-CoV-2 infection or an uninfected control (not recorded which). The sequenced sample was whole blood. This chain links TRBV23-1 with TRBJ2-6; D is unclear. TRBV23-1 is sorted into the ORF group, with uncertain function. The CDR3 coding sequence is TGCGCCAGCAGTCAACCGGACGTAATCTCTGGGGCCAACGTCCTGACTTTC. This codes for CASSQPDVISGANVLTF.